This TCR beta chain was sequenced during a study of T cell responses to AZD1222 COVID-19 vaccine. CDR1 is SGHTA and CDR2 is FQGNSA in the germline V gene. The germline V and J ends were trimmed by 5 bases and 4 bases, with 12 bases remaining between them. The CDR3 has 14 residues. Clones were read by immunoSEQ multiplex PCR, and TCRdb kept only the in-frame ones, dropping some. This sample has 150,000 to 200,000 clones, with over 75% found just once. This TCR was sampled from an adult who received the AZD1222 COVID-19 vaccine. This chain joins TRBV7-2 and TRBJ1-3; D uncertain. Sequenced material: peripheral blood, taken 28 days after the second AZD1222 dose. CDR3: CASSPAGSGNTIYF. CDR3 DNA: TGTGCCAGCAGCCCAGCCGGATCCGGAAACACCATATATTTT.